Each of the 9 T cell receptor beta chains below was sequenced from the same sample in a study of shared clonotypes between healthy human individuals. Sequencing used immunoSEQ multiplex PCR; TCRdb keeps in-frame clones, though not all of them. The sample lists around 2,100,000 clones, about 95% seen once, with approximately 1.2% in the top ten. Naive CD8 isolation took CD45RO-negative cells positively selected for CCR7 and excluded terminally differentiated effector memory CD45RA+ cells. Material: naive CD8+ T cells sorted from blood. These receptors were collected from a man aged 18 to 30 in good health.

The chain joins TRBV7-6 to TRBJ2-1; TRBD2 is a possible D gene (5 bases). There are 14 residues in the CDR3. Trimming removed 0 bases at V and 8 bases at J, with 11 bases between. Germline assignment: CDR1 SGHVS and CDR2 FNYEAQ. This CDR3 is CASSLAGEADEQFF. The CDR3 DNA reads TGTGCCAGCAGCTTAGCGGGAGAGGCAGATGAGCAGTTCTTC.

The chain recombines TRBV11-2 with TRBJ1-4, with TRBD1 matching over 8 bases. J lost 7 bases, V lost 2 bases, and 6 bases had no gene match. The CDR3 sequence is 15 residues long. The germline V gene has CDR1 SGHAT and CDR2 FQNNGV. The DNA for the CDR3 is TGTGCCAGCAGCTTATACGGACAGGGAGGTGAAAAACTGTTTTTT. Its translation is CASSLYGQGGEKLFF.

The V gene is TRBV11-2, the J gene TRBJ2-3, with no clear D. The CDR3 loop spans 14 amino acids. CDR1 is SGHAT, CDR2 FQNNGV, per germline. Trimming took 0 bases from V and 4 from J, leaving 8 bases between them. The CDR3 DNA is TGTGCCAGCAGCTTAGAGCCCGGCGCAGATACGCAGTATTTT. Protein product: CASSLEPGADTQYF.

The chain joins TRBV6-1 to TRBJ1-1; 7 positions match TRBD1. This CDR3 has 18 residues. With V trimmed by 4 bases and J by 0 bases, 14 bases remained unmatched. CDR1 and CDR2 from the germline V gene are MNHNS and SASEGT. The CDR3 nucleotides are TGTGCCAGCAGTGGGTGGGCAGGGGGGGAATCCATGAACACTGAAGCTTTCTTT. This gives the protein CASSGWAGGESMNTEAFF.

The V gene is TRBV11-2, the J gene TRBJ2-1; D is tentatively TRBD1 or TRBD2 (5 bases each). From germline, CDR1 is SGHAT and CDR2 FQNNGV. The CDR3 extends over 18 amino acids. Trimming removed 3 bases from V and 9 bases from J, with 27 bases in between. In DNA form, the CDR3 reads TGTGCCAGCAGCTTGCTCATTACGGGGTTGGGGGAGTGGGGTGAGCAGTTCTTC. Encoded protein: CASSLLITGLGEWGEQFF.

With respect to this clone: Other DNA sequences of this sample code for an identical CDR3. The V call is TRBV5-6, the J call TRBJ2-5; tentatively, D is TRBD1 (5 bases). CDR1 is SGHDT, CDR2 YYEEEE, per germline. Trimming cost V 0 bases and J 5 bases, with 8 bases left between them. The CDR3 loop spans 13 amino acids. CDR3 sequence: CASSLAGSETQYF. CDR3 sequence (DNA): TGTGCCAGCAGCTTGGCAGGGTCCGAGACCCAGTACTTC.

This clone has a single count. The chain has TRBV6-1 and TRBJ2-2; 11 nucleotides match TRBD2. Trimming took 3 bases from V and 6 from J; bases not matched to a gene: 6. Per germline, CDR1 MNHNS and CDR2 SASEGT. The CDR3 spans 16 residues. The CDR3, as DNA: TGTGCCAGCAGTGAGTGGCTAGCGGGGGGTTCCGGGGAGCTGTTTTTT. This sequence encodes CASSEWLAGGSGELFF.

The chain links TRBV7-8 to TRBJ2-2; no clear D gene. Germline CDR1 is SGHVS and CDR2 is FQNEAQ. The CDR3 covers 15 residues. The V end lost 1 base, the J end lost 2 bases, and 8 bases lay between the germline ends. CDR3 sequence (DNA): TGTGCCAGCAGCTTAGACACGGTAAACACCGGGGAGCTGTTTTTT. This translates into CASSLDTVNTGELFF.

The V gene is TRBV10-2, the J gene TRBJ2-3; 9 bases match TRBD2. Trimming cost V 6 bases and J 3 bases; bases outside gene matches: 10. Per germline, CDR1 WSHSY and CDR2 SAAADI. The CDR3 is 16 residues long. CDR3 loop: CASSLASGIGTDTQYF. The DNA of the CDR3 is TGCGCCAGCAGCCTCGCTAGCGGGATCGGGACAGATACGCAGTATTTT.